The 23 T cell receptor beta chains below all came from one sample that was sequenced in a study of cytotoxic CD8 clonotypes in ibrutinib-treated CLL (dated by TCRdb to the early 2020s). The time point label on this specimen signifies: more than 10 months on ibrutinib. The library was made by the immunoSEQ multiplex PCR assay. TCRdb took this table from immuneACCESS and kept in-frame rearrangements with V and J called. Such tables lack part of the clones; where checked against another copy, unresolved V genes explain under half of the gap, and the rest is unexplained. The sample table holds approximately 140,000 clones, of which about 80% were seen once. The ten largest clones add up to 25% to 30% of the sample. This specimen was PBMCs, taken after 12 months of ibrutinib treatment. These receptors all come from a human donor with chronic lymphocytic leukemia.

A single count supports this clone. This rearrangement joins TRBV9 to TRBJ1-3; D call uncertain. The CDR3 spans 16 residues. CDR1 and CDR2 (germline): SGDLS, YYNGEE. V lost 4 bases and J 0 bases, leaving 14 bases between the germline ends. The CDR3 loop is CASSPSSANSGNTIYF. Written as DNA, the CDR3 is TGTGCCAGCAGCCCGTCCTCGGCAAACTCTGGAAACACCATATATTTT.

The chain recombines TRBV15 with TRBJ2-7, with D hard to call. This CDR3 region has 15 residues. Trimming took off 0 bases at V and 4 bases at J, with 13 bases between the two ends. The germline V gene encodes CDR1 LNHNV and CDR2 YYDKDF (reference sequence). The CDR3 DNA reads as TGTGCCACCAGCAGAGATCAGGCAGTCTGGTACGAGCAGTACTTC. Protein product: CATSRDQAVWYEQYF.

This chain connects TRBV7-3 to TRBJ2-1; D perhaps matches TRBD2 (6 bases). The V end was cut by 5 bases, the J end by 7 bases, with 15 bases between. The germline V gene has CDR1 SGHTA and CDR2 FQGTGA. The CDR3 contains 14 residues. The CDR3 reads CASSPGLASNEQFF. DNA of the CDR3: TGTGCCAGCAGCCCCGGGCTAGCGTCTAATGAGCAGTTCTTC.

As DNA, the CDR3 is TGTGCCAGCAGTCCGGACAGGGTTTATTGGGAGACCCAGTACTTC. As protein: CASSPDRVYWETQYF. This chain connects TRBV6-5 to TRBJ2-5; 8 bases agree with TRBD1. The CDR3 consists of 15 residues. Per germline, CDR1 MNHEY and CDR2 SVGAGI. J lost 5 bases, V lost 5 bases, and 10 bases had no gene match.

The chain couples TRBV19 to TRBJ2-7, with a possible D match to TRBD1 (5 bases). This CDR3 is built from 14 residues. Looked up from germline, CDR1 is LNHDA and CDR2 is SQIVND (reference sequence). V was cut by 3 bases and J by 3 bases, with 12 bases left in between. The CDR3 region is CASSIPGQGYEQYF. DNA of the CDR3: TGTGCCAGTAGTATCCCCGGTCAGGGCTACGAGCAGTACTTC. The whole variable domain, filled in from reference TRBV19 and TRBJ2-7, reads DGGITQSPKYLFRKEGQNVTLSCEQNLNHDAMYWYRQDPGQGLRLIYYSQIVNDFQKGDIAEGYSVSREKKESFPLTVTSAQKNPTAFYLCASSIPGQGYEQYFGPGTRLTVT.

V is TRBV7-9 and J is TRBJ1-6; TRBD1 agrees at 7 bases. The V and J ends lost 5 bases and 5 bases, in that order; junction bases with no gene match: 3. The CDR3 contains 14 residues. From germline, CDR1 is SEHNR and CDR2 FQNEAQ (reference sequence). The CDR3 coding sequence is TGTGCCAGCAGCCCGGGACAGAATAATTCACCCCTCCACTTT. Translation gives CASSPGQNNSPLHF.

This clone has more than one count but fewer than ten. The CDR3, as DNA: TGTGCCAGCGGTCCCCTAAGACAGGGGTGGTATGGCTACACCTTC. Residues: CASGPLRQGWYGYTF. J is TRBJ1-2 and V is TRBV5-6, with TRBD1 matching 8 bases. The CDR3 is made up of 15 amino acids. V lost 7 bases, J lost 5 bases, and 13 bases stayed unmatched. The V gene's germline CDR1 is SGHDT and CDR2 YYEEEE.

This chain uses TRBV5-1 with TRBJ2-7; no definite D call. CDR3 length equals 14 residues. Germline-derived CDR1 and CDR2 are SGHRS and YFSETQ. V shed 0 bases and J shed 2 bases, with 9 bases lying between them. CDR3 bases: TGCGCCAGCAGCTTGGATGGCAGCCCCTACGAGCAGTACTTC. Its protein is CASSLDGSPYEQYF.

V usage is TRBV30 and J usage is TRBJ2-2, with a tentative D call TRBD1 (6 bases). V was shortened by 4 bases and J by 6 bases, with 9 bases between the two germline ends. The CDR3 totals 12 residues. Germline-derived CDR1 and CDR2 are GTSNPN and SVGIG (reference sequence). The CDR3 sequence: CAWKPGAGELFF. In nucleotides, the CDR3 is TGTGCCTGGAAGCCAGGGGCCGGGGAGCTGTTTTTT.

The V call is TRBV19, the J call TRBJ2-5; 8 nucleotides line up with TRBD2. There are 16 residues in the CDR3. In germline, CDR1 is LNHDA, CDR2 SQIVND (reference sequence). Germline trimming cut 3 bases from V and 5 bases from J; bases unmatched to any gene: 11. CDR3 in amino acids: CASSIARGALGETQYF. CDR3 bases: TGTGCCAGTAGTATTGCGCGGGGGGCCTTAGGGGAGACCCAGTACTTC.

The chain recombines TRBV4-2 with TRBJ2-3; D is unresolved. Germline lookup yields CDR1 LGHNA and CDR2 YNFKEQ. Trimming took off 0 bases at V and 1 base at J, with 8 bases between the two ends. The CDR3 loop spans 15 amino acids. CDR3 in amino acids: CASSQDRLGTDTQYF. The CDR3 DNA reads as TGTGCCAGCAGCCAAGATCGGTTGGGCACAGATACGCAGTATTTT.

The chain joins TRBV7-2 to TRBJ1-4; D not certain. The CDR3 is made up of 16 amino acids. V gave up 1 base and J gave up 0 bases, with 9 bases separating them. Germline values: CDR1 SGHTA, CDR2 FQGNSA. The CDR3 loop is CASSLVKRATNEKLFF. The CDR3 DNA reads TGTGCCAGCAGCTTAGTGAAACGGGCAACTAATGAAAAACTGTTTTTT.

CDR3 bases: TGTGCCAGCAGTGATGCGACTAGCGGGGGTTGGGAGACCCAGTACTTC. Amino acids: CASSDATSGGWETQYF. J is TRBJ2-5 and V is TRBV6-1, with 12 bases matching TRBD2. CDR3 length: 16 amino acids. The V gene's germline CDR1 is MNHNS and CDR2 SASEGT. Trimming at V came to 3 bases and at J to 5 bases, leaving 7 bases not matched to a gene.

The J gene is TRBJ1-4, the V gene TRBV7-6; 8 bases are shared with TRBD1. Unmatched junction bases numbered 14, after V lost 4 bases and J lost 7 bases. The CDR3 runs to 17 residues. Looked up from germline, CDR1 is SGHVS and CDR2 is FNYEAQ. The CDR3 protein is CASSSKVRQGSFEKLFF. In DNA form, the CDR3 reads TGTGCCAGCAGCTCCAAGGTTAGACAGGGGAGTTTTGAAAAACTGTTTTTT.

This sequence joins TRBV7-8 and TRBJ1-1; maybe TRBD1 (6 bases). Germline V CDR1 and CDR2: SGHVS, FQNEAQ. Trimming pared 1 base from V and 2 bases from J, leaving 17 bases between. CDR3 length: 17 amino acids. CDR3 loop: CASSLVQGTLFNTEAFF. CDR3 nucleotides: TGTGCCAGCAGCTTAGTACAGGGTACTCTCTTTAACACTGAAGCTTTCTTT.

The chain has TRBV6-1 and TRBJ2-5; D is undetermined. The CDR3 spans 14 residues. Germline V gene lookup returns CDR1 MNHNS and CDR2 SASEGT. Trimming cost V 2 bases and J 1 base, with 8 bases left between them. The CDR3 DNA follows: TGTGCCAGCAGTGAACAGACATTCCAAGAGACCCAGTACTTC. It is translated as CASSEQTFQETQYF.

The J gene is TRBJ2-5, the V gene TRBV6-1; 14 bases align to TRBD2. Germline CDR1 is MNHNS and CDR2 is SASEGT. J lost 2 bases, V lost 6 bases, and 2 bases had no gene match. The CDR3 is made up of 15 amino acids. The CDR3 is CASSRLAGGQETQYF. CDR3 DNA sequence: TGTGCCAGCAGCCGACTAGCGGGGGGGCAAGAGACCCAGTACTTC.

The CDR3 loop is CASSRRGDSYEQYF. Written as DNA, the CDR3 is TGTGCCAGCAGCCGGAGGGGGGATTCCTACGAGCAGTACTTC. The chain is built from TRBV7-9 and TRBJ2-7, with D perhaps being TRBD1 or TRBD2 (6 bases each). The germline V gene encodes CDR1 SEHNR and CDR2 FQNEAQ (reference sequence). The CDR3 extends over 14 amino acids. Trimming cost V 5 bases and J 1 base, with 12 bases left between them.

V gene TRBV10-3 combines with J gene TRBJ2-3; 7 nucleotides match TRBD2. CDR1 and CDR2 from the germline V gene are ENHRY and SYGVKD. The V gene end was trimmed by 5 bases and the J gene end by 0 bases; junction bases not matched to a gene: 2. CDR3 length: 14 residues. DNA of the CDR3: TGTGCCATCAGTTCTAGCGGAAGCACAGATACGCAGTATTTT. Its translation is CAISSSGSTDTQYF.

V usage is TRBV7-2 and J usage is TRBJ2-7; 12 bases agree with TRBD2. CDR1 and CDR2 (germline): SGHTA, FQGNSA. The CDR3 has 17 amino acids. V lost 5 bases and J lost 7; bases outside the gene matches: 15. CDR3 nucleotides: TGTGCCAGCAGCCCTAGCCCCCCCAGACTAGCGGGAGAAGAGCAGTACTTC. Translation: CASSPSPPRLAGEEQYF.

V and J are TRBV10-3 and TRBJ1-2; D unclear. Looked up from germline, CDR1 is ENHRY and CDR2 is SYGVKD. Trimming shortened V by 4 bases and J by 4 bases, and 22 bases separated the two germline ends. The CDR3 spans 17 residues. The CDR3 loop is CAISGPMGSRPPYGYTF. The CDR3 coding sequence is TGTGCCATCAGTGGACCCATGGGGTCCCGGCCGCCCTATGGCTACACCTTC.

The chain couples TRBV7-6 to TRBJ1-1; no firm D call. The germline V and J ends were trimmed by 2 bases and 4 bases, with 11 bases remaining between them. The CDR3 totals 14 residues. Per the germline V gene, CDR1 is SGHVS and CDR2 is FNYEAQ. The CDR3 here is CASSLSWVGTEAFF. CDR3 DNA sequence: TGTGCCAGCAGCTTAAGTTGGGTCGGCACTGAAGCTTTCTTT. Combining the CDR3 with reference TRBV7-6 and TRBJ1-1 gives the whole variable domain GAGVSQSPRYKVTKRGQDVALRCDPISGHVSLYWYRQALGQGPEFLTYFNYEAQQDKSGLPNDRFSAERPEGSISTLTIQRTEQRDSAMYRCASSLSWVGTEAFFGQGTRLTVV.

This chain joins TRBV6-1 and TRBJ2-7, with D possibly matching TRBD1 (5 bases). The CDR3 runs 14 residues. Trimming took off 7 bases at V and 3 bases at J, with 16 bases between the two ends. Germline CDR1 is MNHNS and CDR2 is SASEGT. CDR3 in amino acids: CASIRQSNIYEQYF. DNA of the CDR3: TGTGCCAGCATAAGACAGTCAAATATCTACGAGCAGTACTTC.